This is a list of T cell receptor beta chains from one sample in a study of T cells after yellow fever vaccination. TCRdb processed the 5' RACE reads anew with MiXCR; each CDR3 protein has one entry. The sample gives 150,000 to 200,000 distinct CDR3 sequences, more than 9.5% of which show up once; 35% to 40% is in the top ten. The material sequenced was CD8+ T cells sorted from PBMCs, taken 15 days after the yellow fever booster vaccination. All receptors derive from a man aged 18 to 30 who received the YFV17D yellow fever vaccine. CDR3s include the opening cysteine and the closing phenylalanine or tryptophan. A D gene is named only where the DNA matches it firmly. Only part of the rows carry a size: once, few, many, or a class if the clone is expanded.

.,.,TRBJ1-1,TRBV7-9,TGTGCCAGCAGCTTAGAACAGAACACTGAAGCTTTCTTT,CASSLEQNTEAFF
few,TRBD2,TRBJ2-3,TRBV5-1,TGCGCCAGCAGCTTGGAGGGCAGCGGGGGGCCCAGCACAGATACGCAGTATTTT,CASSLEGSGGPSTDTQYF
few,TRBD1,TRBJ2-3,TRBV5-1,TGCGCCAGCAGCCCCTGGCGCGGACAGGGGGCAGATACGCAGTATTTT,CASSPWRGQGADTQYF
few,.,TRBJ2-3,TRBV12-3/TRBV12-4,TGTGCCAGCAGAACGGGGTTTAGCACAGATACGCAGTATTTT,CASRTGFSTDTQYF
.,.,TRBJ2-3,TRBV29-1,TGCAGCGAAATGGGACCGCAGGATACGCAGTATTTT,CSEMGPQDTQYF
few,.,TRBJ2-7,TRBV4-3,TGCGCCAGCAGCCAAGGAGGGAACACTCTACCCTACGAGCAGTACTTC,CASSQGGNTLPYEQYF
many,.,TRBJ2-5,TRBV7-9,TGTGCCAGCAGCTTAACCGAGATCGGGGAGACCCAGTACTTC,CASSLTEIGETQYF
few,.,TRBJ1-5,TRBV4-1,TGCGCCAGCAGCCAAGGGATTAATCAGCCCCAGCATTTT,CASSQGINQPQHF
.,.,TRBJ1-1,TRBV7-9,TGTGCCAGCAGCTTAGTGGCGACCCTACCTGAAGCTTTCTTT,CASSLVATLPEAFF
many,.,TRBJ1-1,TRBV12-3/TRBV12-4,TGTGCCAGCAGTTTGTGGGGGAACACTGAAGCTTTCTTT,CASSLWGNTEAFF
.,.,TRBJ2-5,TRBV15,TGTGCCACCAGCAGTTGGAGAGGGAGAGGAGAGACCCAGTACTTC,CATSSWRGRGETQYF
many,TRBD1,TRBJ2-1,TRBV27,TGTGCCAGCAGTTTATCGGGACAGGGGGCGGGTAATGAGCAGTTCTTC,CASSLSGQGAGNEQFF
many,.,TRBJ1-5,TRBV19,TGTGCCAGTAGACAAAGGTCGTTAGATAGCAATCAGCCCCAGCATTTT,CASRQRSLDSNQPQHF
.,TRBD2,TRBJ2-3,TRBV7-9,TGTGCCAGCAGCTTACGAGCGGGGGACACAGATACGCAGTATTTT,CASSLRAGDTDTQYF
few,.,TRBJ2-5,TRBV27,TGTGCCAGCAGTTTAAAGTTGGACAGCCAAGAGACCCAGTACTTC,CASSLKLDSQETQYF
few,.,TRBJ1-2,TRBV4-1,TGCGCCAGCAGCCAAGAAGGCTTATATGGCTACACCTTC,CASSQEGLYGYTF
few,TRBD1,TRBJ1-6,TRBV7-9,TGTGCCAGCAGCGGGACAGCTAATTCACCCCTCCACTTT,CASSGTANSPLHF
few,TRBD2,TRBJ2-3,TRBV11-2,TGTGCCAGCAGGACCAGCGGGGGGGCCCCAGATACGCAGTATTTT,CASRTSGGAPDTQYF
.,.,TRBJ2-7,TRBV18,TGTGCCAGCTCACCCGACTGGGCAGGGACGACGTACGAGCAGTACTTC,CASSPDWAGTTYEQYF
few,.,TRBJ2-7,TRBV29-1,TGCAGCGTTGATGTCAGGCCCTACGAGCAGTACTTC,CSVDVRPYEQYF
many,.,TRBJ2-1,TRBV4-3,TGCGCCAGCAGCCAGGGCGGCGGACTCCGCCGCGACAATGAGCAGTTCTTC,CASSQGGGLRRDNEQFF
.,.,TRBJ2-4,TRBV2,TGTGCCAGCAGTGAAGGCCAGAGACTAGCCAAAAACATTCAGTACTTC,CASSEGQRLAKNIQYF
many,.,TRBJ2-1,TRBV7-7,TGTGCTAGCAGCTTACGCTGGGAAGGGGGAAATGAGCAGTTCTTC,CASSLRWEGGNEQFF
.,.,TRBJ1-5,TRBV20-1,TGCAGTGCTAGATGGCAGGGCGAAAATAGCAATCAGCCCCAGCATTTT,CSARWQGENSNQPQHF
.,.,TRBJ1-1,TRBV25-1,TGTGCCAGCAGTGAAAGTTTTAACACTGAAGCTTTCTTT,CASSESFNTEAFF
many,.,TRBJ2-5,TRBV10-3,TGTGCCATCAGTGAGTCGGCCAGGGGAGAGACCCAGTACTTC,CAISESARGETQYF
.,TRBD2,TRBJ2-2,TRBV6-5,TGTGCCAGCAGTTACGATGGTAGCGGGGGGAACACCGGGGAGCTGTTTTTT,CASSYDGSGGNTGELFF
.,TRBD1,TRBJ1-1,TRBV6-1,TGTGCCAGCAGTGAAACCGGGACAGGATACACTGAAGCTTTCTTT,CASSETGTGYTEAFF
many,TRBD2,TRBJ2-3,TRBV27,TGTGCCAGCAGCCGCCGTTTCCCGGGGGGATTCACAGATACGCAGTATTTT,CASSRRFPGGFTDTQYF
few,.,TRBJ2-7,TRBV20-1,TGCAGTGCTAGAGGTGTGGGCTGGGGGCCGCGCGAGCAGTACTTC,CSARGVGWGPREQYF
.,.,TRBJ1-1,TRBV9,TGTGCCAGCAGCGTAGGCGGGGGCGCGAGCTCAGGTACTGAAGCTTTCTTT,CASSVGGGASSGTEAFF
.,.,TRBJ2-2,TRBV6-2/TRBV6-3,TGTGCCAGCAGCCCCGGGGTAGAGGTCACCGGGGAGCTGTTTTTT,CASSPGVEVTGELFF
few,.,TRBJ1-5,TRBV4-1,TGCGCCAGCAGCCAAGCCAGCTCGGTAGGGAGTCAGCCCCAGCATTTT,CASSQASSVGSQPQHF
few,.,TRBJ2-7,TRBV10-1,TGCGCCAGCAGTGAGTCTCCCCAGTACGAGCAGTACTTC,CASSESPQYEQYF
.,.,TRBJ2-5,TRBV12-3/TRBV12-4,TGTGCCAGCAGTTTAGCGGCCTACCCCGAGACCCAGTACTTC,CASSLAAYPETQYF
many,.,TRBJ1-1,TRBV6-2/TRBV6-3,TGTGCCAGCAGTTACTCCAGGGCAAGAGAGATCACTGAAGCTTTCTTT,CASSYSRAREITEAFF
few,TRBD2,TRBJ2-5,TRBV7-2,TGTGCCAGCAGCCCTCAACTAGCGGGGGGATTCCAAGAGACCCAGTACTTC,CASSPQLAGGFQETQYF
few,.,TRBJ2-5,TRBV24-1,TGTGCCACCAGTGATGGTAGTAGGGAGACCCAGTACTTC,CATSDGSRETQYF
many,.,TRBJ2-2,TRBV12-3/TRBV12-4,TGTGCCAGCAGCTCCCTGCCCGGGGAGCTGTTTTTT,CASSSLPGELFF